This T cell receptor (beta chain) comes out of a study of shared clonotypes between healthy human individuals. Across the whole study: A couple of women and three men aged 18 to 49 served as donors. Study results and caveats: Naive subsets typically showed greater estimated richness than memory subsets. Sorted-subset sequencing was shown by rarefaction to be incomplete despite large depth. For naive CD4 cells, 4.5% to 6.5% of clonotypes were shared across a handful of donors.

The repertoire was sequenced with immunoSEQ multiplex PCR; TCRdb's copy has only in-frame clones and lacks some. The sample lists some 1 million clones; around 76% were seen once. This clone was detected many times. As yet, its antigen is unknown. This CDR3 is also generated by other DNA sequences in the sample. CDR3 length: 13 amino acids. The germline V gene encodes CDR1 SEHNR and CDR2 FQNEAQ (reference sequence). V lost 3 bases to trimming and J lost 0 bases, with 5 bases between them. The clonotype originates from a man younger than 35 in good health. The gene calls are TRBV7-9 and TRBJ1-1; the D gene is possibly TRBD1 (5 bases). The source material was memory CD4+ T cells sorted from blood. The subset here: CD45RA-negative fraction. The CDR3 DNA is TGTGCCAGCAGCTTGGACATGAACACTGAAGCTTTCTTT. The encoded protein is CASSLDMNTEAFF.